This T cell receptor (beta chain) was sequenced in a study of technical replicates of blood from a few donors. The table came from immunoSEQ multiplex PCR; TCRdb's copy has only in-frame clones and leaves some out. The data contain tens of thousands of clones, approximately 94% of them singletons. Trimming took off 7 bases at V and 1 base at J, with 13 bases between the two ends. The CDR3 is 14 amino acids. In germline, CDR1 is ENHRY, CDR2 SYGVKD. This chain joins TRBV10-3 and TRBJ1-1; D unclear. The TCR sequence derives from a human donor in good health. Sequenced material: T cells isolated from PBMCs. CDR3 sequence: CAITQEVRNTEAFF. The CDR3 nucleotides are TGTGCCATCACCCAAGAGGTACGGAACACTGAAGCTTTCTTT.